The 19 T cell receptor beta chains below come from one sample, sequenced in a study of blood T cells in healthy people across ages. The use of a sample-barcoded 5' primer and a J-beta primer mix characterized a second PCR of roughly 7 to 12 cycles. Via MiXCR, TCRdb re-called the 5' RACE reads, giving one row per CDR3 protein. The sample has under 850,000 distinct CDR3 sequences; approximately 35% are singletons. Source material: blood. The receptors shown here come from a man between 18 and 29 years old in good health.

Comments on this clonotype: This may arise from a read error, as a much more abundant clone is one base away. The rearrangement uses TRBV7-2 and TRBJ1-4, with 7 bases lining up with TRBD1. J lost 7 bases, V lost 0 bases, and 8 bases had no gene match. This CDR3 is built from 16 residues. Germline V lookup: CDR1 SGHTA, CDR2 FQGNSA. The CDR3 here is CASSLAPAGGIEKLFF. CDR3 nucleotide sequence: TGTGCCAGCAGCTTAGCGCCGGCAGGGGGTATTGAAAAACTGTTTTTT.

The rearrangement uses TRBV5-1 and TRBJ1-1, with 8 nucleotides matching TRBD1. Germline CDR1 is SGHRS and CDR2 is YFSETQ. With V trimmed by 2 bases and J by 4 bases, 1 base remained unmatched. This CDR3 spans 13 amino acids. The CDR3 spells CASSFGQGTEAFF. The CDR3, as DNA: TGCGCCAGCAGCTTCGGACAGGGCACTGAAGCTTTCTTT.

In this sample, this clonotype turned up many times. The chain uses TRBV20-1 and TRBJ2-5, with a possible D match to TRBD2 (6 bases). Germline CDR1 and CDR2: DFQATT and SNEGSKA (reference sequence). V was clipped by 8 bases and J by 5 bases, with 12 bases between them. The CDR3 runs to 11 residues. CDR3 loop: CSPRERETQYF. The CDR3 DNA follows: TGCAGTCCCCGGGAGCGGGAGACCCAGTACTTC.

The chain combines TRBV11-2 with TRBJ1-4; a weak D match, TRBD1 (5 bases). Germline values: CDR1 SGHAT, CDR2 FQNNGV. Trimming took 5 bases from V and 11 from J, leaving 6 bases between them. The CDR3 extends over 10 amino acids. DNA for the CDR3: TGTGCCAGCAGCCAGGGTAAACTGTTTTTT. This translates into CASSQGKLFF.

This clonotype was observed many times. The V and J genes are TRBV6-4 and TRBJ2-1; TRBD2 aligns across 12 bases. The last part of the DNA fits TRBJ2-7 better; the J call may be wrong. The CDR3 is 16 amino acids. CDR1 is MRHNA, CDR2 SNTAGT, per germline. The CDR3 sequence is CASSDGLAGSYNEQYF. The CDR3, as DNA: TGTGCCAGCAGTGACGGACTAGCGGGATCCTACAATGAGCAGTACTTC.

The chain combines TRBV5-1 with TRBJ2-1; TRBD2 matches 11 bases. Germline V gene data show CDR1 as SGHRS and CDR2 as YFSETQ. The CDR3 is made up of 16 amino acids. With V trimmed by 4 bases and J by 9 bases, 12 bases remained unmatched. The CDR3 coding sequence is TGCGCCAGCAGCACCACTAGCGGGGGCCTCCGAGGTGAGCAGTTCTTC. The encoded protein is CASSTTSGGLRGEQFF.

This clonotype was picked up many times. The chain employs TRBV7-9 and TRBJ2-3; D is perhaps TRBD1 (5 bases). V was trimmed by 1 base and J by 5 bases, leaving 13 bases between them. Germline V gene sequence: CDR1 SEHNR, CDR2 FQNEAQ (reference sequence). The length of the CDR3 is 15 residues. Here the CDR3 reads CASSLDQGIKDTQYF. CDR3 coding DNA: TGTGCCAGCAGCTTAGACCAGGGAATTAAAGATACGCAGTATTTT. The whole variable domain, filled in from reference TRBV7-9 and TRBJ2-3, reads DTGVSQNPRHKITKRGQNVTFRCDPISEHNRLYWYRQTLGQGPEFLTYFQNEAQLEKSRLLSDRFSAERPKGSFSTLEIQRTEQGDSAMYLCASSLDQGIKDTQYFGPGTRLTVL.

In DNA form, the CDR3 reads TGTGCCAGCAGCCGAAAGGACAGGGGGGATCAGCCCCAGCATTTT. It codes for CASSRKDRGDQPQHF. The chain carries TRBV4-2 and TRBJ1-5, with TRBD1 matching 10 bases. Looked up from germline, CDR1 is LGHNA and CDR2 is YNFKEQ. J gave up 5 bases and V 4 bases, and 5 bases lay outside the gene matches. The CDR3 spans 15 residues.

A note on this clonotype: Just one base apart from a much larger clone, this may be a read error. In DNA form, the CDR3 reads TGTGCCACCAGCTCGTTTCCAAATGGGCAGTTCTTC. It encodes CATSSFPNGQFF. The chain has TRBV15 and TRBJ2-1, with D unclear. The CDR3 is made up of 12 amino acids. Germline V gene sequence: CDR1 LNHNV, CDR2 YYDKDF (reference sequence).

The V gene is TRBV9, the J gene TRBJ1-2; possible D gene TRBD1, 5 bases. The CDR3 covers 12 residues. Per the germline V gene, CDR1 is SGDLS and CDR2 is YYNGEE. Trimming removed 1 base at V and 9 bases at J, with 10 bases between. The CDR3 nucleotides are TGTGCCAGCAGCGTACAGGGTTGGAGCTACACCTTC. Its translation: CASSVQGWSYTF.

CDR3 DNA sequence: TGTGCCAGCAGTACAGGGACTAGCGGTCTTGAGACCCAGTACTTC. Its translation is CASSTGTSGLETQYF. The chain combines TRBV2 with TRBJ2-5; 11 nucleotides align to TRBD2. CDR3 length: 15 amino acids. Germline loops: CDR1 SNHLY, CDR2 FYNNEI. Trimming removed 5 bases from V and 5 bases from J; junction bases left unmatched: 7.

This clonotype came up a few times. This chain connects TRBV2 to TRBJ2-7; the D is unclear. The germline V gene has CDR1 SNHLY and CDR2 FYNNEI. The ends were cut back, 3 bases at V and 7 bases at J, with 10 bases in the middle. The CDR3 loop spans 12 amino acids. CDR3 region: CASSDRYNEQYF. Here the CDR3 DNA reads TGTGCCAGCAGTGATCGATACAATGAGCAGTACTTC.

The chain uses TRBV20-1 and TRBJ1-2, with no clear D. Germline V gene data show CDR1 as DFQATT and CDR2 as SNEGSKA (reference sequence). CDR3 size: 13 residues. The V end lost 5 bases, the J end lost 7 bases, and 17 bases lay between the germline ends. CDR3 nucleotides: TGCAGTGCTGCCCCAAGACAAGGGTCTGGCTACACCTTC. It translates to CSAAPRQGSGYTF.

This clonotype was counted between two and nine times. The chain recombines TRBV9 with TRBJ2-1, with TRBD1 matching 9 bases. V was clipped by 0 bases and J by 4 bases; unmatched bases: 5. There are 16 residues in the CDR3. Germline V CDR1 and CDR2: SGDLS, YYNGEE. In DNA form, the CDR3 reads TGTGCCAGCAGCGTAGGGTCGGGACAGGGTTACAATGAGCAGTTCTTC. As protein: CASSVGSGQGYNEQFF. The full variable domain, rest sourced from reference TRBV9 and TRBJ2-1, is DSGVTQTPKHLITATGQRVTLRCSPRSGDLSVYWYQQSLDQGLQFLIQYYNGEERAKGNILERFSAQQFPDLHSELNLSSLELGDSALYFCASSVGSGQGYNEQFFGPGTRLTVL.

This clonotype has a handful of counts. The junction shows a germline mismatch at one end, possibly a read error. The chain is built from TRBV5-1 and TRBJ1-1, with D possibly matching TRBD1 (6 bases). This CDR3 has 17 amino acids. Germline V lookup: CDR1 SGHRS, CDR2 YFSETQ. CDR3 sequence reads: CASSLFSGGTGNPEAFF. CDR3 DNA: TGCGCCAGCAGCTTATTCTCGGGGGGAACAGGGAACCCTGAAGCTTTCTTT.

The J gene is TRBJ2-1, the V gene TRBV13, with TRBD2 matching 14 bases. Per the germline V gene, CDR1 is PRHDT and CDR2 is FYEKMQ (reference sequence). The CDR3 covers 14 residues. After removal of 5 bases from V and 9 bases from J, the junction contained 3 bases not matched to a gene. The CDR3 spells CASSRTSGRIEQFF. DNA of the CDR3: TGTGCCAGCAGCCGGACTAGCGGGAGGATTGAGCAGTTCTTC.

The V gene is TRBV5-1, the J gene TRBJ1-1; 9 nucleotides match TRBD1. Germline V lookup: CDR1 SGHRS, CDR2 YFSETQ. The length of the CDR3 is 12 residues. The V and J ends lost 3 bases and 11 bases, in that order; junction bases with no gene match: 5. CDR3 amino acids: CASSWGQGIAFF. DNA for the CDR3: TGCGCCAGCAGCTGGGGACAGGGCATTGCTTTCTTT. Based on the CDR3 plus reference TRBV5-1 and TRBJ1-1, the full variable domain is KAGVTQTPRYLIKTRGQQVTLSCSPISGHRSVSWYQQTPGQGLQFLFEYFSETQRNKGNFPGRFSGRQFSNSRSEMNVSTLELGDSALYLCASSWGQGIAFFGQGTRLTVV.

The J gene is TRBJ1-1, the V gene TRBV18; D is unresolved. V lost 6 bases to trimming and J lost 3 bases, with 14 bases between them. Germline values: CDR1 KGHSH, CDR2 LQKENI. This CDR3 is built from 14 residues. The chain's CDR3 is CASSPSGIDTEAFF. The CDR3 nucleotides are TGTGCCAGCTCTCCCAGCGGGATTGACACTGAAGCTTTCTTT.

The chain links TRBV20-1 to TRBJ1-1; TRBD1 agrees at 8 bases. Germline V lookup: CDR1 DFQATT, CDR2 SNEGSKA (reference sequence). V shed 0 bases and J 4 bases; nucleotides not matched to a gene: 7. The CDR3 has 15 amino acids. The CDR3 DNA is TGCAGTGCTAGAGATTGGGACAGGTTGCGCACTGAAGCTTTCTTT. It translates to CSARDWDRLRTEAFF.